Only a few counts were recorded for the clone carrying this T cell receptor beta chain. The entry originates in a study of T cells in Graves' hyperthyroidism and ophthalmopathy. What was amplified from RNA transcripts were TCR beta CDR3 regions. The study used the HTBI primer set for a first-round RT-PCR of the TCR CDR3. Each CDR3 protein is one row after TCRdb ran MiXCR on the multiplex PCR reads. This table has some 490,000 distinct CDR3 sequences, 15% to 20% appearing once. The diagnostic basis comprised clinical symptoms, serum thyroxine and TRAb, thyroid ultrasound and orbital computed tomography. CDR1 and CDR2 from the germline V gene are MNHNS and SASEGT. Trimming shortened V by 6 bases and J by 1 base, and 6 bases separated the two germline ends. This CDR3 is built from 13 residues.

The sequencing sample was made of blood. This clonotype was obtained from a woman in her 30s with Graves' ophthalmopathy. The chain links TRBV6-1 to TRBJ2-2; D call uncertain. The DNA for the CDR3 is TGTGCCAGCAGAGTACAGAACACCGGGGAGCTGTTTTTT. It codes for CASRVQNTGELFF.